A selection of T cell receptor beta chains follows, all from one sample in a study of human T cells and chemical hapten exposure. TCRdb fed the RACE reads into MiXCR, producing one record per CDR3 protein. The data show 250,000 or so distinct CDR3 sequences, about 8.6% seen once. This sample comprised whole blood, obtained in connection with sensitization to the hapten diphenylcyclopropenone (DPC). The receptors here all came from a woman in her 40s with alopecia areata. Some clones in this sample may be carry-over from other donors' samples. Both conserved end residues are part of each CDR3. The D gene is left open where the match is weak. A clone size is listed for some rows: how often the clone was seen (once, few, many), or a class if it is expanded.

V,size,D,J,DNA,CDR3
TRBV7-9,-,TRBD2,TRBJ2-1,TGTGCCAGCAGCCCAGCGGGAGCGGGTGAGCAGTTCTTC,CASSPAGAGEQFF
TRBV4-3,few,-,TRBJ2-7,TGCGCCAGCAGCCAAGGGTGGGGGGTAAACGAGCAGTACTTC,CASSQGWGVNEQYF
TRBV6-2/TRBV6-3,many,TRBD1,TRBJ2-3,TGTGCCAGCAGTTCCCAGGGGGACACGCAGTATTTT,CASSSQGDTQYF
TRBV6-2/TRBV6-3,-,-,TRBJ1-1,TGTGCCAGCAGTTATCTCTTTGGTACTGAAGCTTTCTTT,CASSYLFGTEAFF
TRBV7-2,many,-,TRBJ1-1,TGTGCCAGCACCCCCCATGGGAAACAGGGTGAAGCTTTCTTT,CASTPHGKQGEAFF
TRBV28,-,-,TRBJ2-6,TGTGCCAGCGTGGTGGCAGGCACCCTCTCTGGGGCCAACGTCCTGACTTTC,CASVVAGTLSGANVLTF
TRBV7-2,few,TRBD2,TRBJ2-7,TGTGCCAGCAGCCGGGGGGGGAGCGGGAGTCCCTCCGAGCAGTACTTC,CASSRGGSGSPSEQYF
TRBV7-2,-,-,TRBJ2-3,TGTGCCAGCAGCTTCCCTAGGAATACGCAGTATTTT,CASSFPRNTQYF
TRBV29-1,once,-,TRBJ2-5,TGCAGCGTTGATGGGGGTCAAGAGACCCAGTACTTC,CSVDGGQETQYF
TRBV2,few,TRBD1,TRBJ1-4,TGTGCCAGCAGAGTCGACAGGGGGGCTAATGAAAAACTGTTTTTT,CASRVDRGANEKLFF
TRBV18,many,-,TRBJ1-1,TGTGCCAGCTCACCACCAAGCTTGAACACTGAAGCTTTCTTT,CASSPPSLNTEAFF
TRBV6-2/TRBV6-3,-,-,TRBJ1-5,TGTGCCAGCGGGGAGGCCAATCAGCCCCAGCATTTT,CASGEANQPQHF
TRBV12-3/TRBV12-4,few,-,TRBJ1-1,TGTGCCAGCAGTTTTTGGGGGCTACGGATGAACACTGAAGCTTTCTTT,CASSFWGLRMNTEAFF
TRBV4-3,many,TRBD2,TRBJ2-5,TGCGCCAGCAGCCAGACGACTAGCGGCCAAGAGACCCAGTACTTC,CASSQTTSGQETQYF
TRBV5-6,few,-,TRBJ2-1,TGTGCCAGCAGCTTGATTGGTAACAATGAGCAGTTCTTC,CASSLIGNNEQFF
TRBV12-3/TRBV12-4,many,-,TRBJ2-1,TGTGCCAGCAGTTTAGGGCCGCTAGGACTTATGCGGGAGCAGTTCTTC,CASSLGPLGLMREQFF
TRBV3-1,-,-,TRBJ2-3,TGTGCCAGCAGCGAGTCGGGAGAGGCAGATACGCAGTATTTT,CASSESGEADTQYF
TRBV18,-,TRBD1,TRBJ2-7,TGTGCCAGCTCACGGGACAGGGGTAACGAGCAGTACTTC,CASSRDRGNEQYF
TRBV7-8,-,TRBD1,TRBJ1-5,TGTGCCAGCAGCCTGGGGACAGTAACTCAGCCCCAGCATTTT,CASSLGTVTQPQHF
TRBV28,few,TRBD1,TRBJ1-2,TGTGCCAGCAGTCCCTATGGGACAGGGAAAAACGGCTACACCTTC,CASSPYGTGKNGYTF
TRBV6-5,-,-,TRBJ2-5,TGTGCCAGCAGTTACTCGGGACGGCAAGAGACCCAGTACTTC,CASSYSGRQETQYF
TRBV29-1,many,-,TRBJ2-3,TGCAGCGTTGAGGACCGGGGCCCAGATACGCAGTATTTT,CSVEDRGPDTQYF
TRBV20-1,few,-,TRBJ2-2,TGCAGTGCTAGCCCTACAGGGTCCCACACCGGGGAGCTGTTTTTT,CSASPTGSHTGELFF
TRBV10-3,few,TRBD1,TRBJ1-2,TGTGCCATCAGTGAGTCCTGGGACAGGGAAAACTATGGCTACACCTTC,CAISESWDRENYGYTF
TRBV11-2,few,-,TRBJ1-2,TGTGCCAGCAGCCCTAGGGCAGGGAGATATGGCTACACCTTC,CASSPRAGRYGYTF
TRBV7-9,few,-,TRBJ1-2,TGTGCCAGCACGATGGAGAACTATGGCTACACCTTC,CASTMENYGYTF
TRBV20-1,-,-,TRBJ2-4,TGCAGTGCTAGTCCGGGGACCAAAAACATTCAGTACTTC,CSASPGTKNIQYF
TRBV12-3/TRBV12-4,-,TRBD1,TRBJ1-2,TGTGCCACAACGGACAGGACGGCGAGGAACTATGGCTACACCTTC,CATTDRTARNYGYTF
TRBV28,many,-,TRBJ1-4,TGTGCCAGCAGCACAGGGTTGGATGAAAAACTGTTTTTT,CASSTGLDEKLFF
TRBV2,-,TRBD2,TRBJ2-1,TGTGCCAGCAGTGAACGGCTAGCGGGATTAGGTTTTGAGCAGTTCTTC,CASSERLAGLGFEQFF